The rows below give T cell receptor beta chains drawn from one sample of a study of shared clonotypes between healthy human individuals. Data came from immunoSEQ multiplex PCR; TCRdb stores just in-frame clones and leaves some out. There are around 500,000 clones in the sample; about three quarters occur only once, and under 15% lies in the top ten. Sequenced: PBMCs. These receptors were taken from a woman aged 35 to 49 in good health. Some clones in this sample may be carry-over from other donors' samples. Each CDR3 is given with its conserved first and last residue. A D gene is named only where the DNA matches it firmly. Part of the rows lack a size; the others show once, few, many or a class for expanded clones.

v_call	d_call	j_call	clone_size	cdr3_nt	cdr3_aa
TRBV6-5	NA	TRBJ1-4	once	TGTGCCAGCAGGGGCGCAGGTGAAAAACTGTTTTTT	CASRGAGEKLFF
TRBV11-2	TRBD2	TRBJ2-1	NA	TGTGCCAGCAGCTACCTCCGGGAGGCGTCCTACAATGAGCAGTTCTTC	CASSYLREASYNEQFF
TRBV23-1	NA	TRBJ1-4	NA	TGCGCCAGCAAGCCAGGGGAGGGGGCAACTAATGAAAAACTGTTTTTT	CASKPGEGATNEKLFF
TRBV7-8	TRBD2	TRBJ2-3	NA	TGTGCCAGCAGCTCTGGGACTAGCGGCGTGGGGGGTACGCAGTATTTT	CASSSGTSGVGGTQYF
TRBV18	NA	TRBJ1-1	NA	TGTGCCAGCTCACCTACGGCCTCGAACACTGAAGCTTTCTTT	CASSPTASNTEAFF
TRBV15	NA	TRBJ1-5	few	TGTGCCACCAGCAGGCCGGGTCGGGGTAATCAGCCCCAGCATTTT	CATSRPGRGNQPQHF
TRBV7-9	NA	TRBJ1-3	NA	TGTGCCAGCACCGCAGCCGGAAACACCATATATTTT	CASTAAGNTIYF
TRBV30	NA	TRBJ2-2	NA	TGTGCCTGGAGTGTATTATATGTAGGGTCGAACACCGGGGAGCTGTTTTTT	CAWSVLYVGSNTGELFF
TRBV30	NA	TRBJ1-4	NA	TGTGCCTGTTCCCAATTTAATGAAAAACTGTTTTTT	CACSQFNEKLFF
TRBV28	TRBD1	TRBJ1-2	NA	TGTGCCAGCAGTTTAAATACGGACAGGGCCATCGGCTACACCTTC	CASSLNTDRAIGYTF
TRBV6-4	NA	TRBJ2-1	NA	TGCGCCAGCAGTGACTTAGGTAGCTCCTACAATGAGCAGTTCTTC	CASSDLGSSYNEQFF
TRBV6-5	NA	TRBJ2-7	NA	TGTGCCAGCAGTTTGCTCGGGGAGCAGTACTTC	CASSLLGEQYF
TRBV19	NA	TRBJ1-5	NA	TGTGCCAGTAATCGGGGCTTTAGCAATCAGCCCCAGCATTTT	CASNRGFSNQPQHF
TRBV6-4	NA	TRBJ2-3	few	TGTGCCAGCAGCGATAACGGGGGGCCCACAGATACGCAGTATTTT	CASSDNGGPTDTQYF
TRBV11-2	NA	TRBJ2-1	NA	TGTGCCAGCAGCTTAGATGCCTTCTACAATGAGCAGTTCTTC	CASSLDAFYNEQFF
TRBV5-4	NA	TRBJ2-3	NA	TGTGCCAGCAGCTTCGCCCGACAAGGGGGAGGGGATACGCAGTATTTT	CASSFARQGGGDTQYF
TRBV10-1	TRBD2	TRBJ2-2	once	TGCGCCAGCGTTGCTAGCGGGAGGAAGAACACCGGGGAGCTGTTTTTT	CASVASGRKNTGELFF
TRBV19	TRBD2	TRBJ2-3	NA	TGTGCCAGTAGTACCACTTCAGCGGGAGCAGGGGTAGATACGCAGTATTTT	CASSTTSAGAGVDTQYF
TRBV19	NA	TRBJ1-1	NA	TGTGCCAGTAGTATATCGGGGAGGACTGAAGCTTTCTTT	CASSISGRTEAFF
TRBV29-1	TRBD2	TRBJ2-7	NA	TGCAGCGCCCGCGGGACTAGCGGCTACGAGCAGTACTTC	CSARGTSGYEQYF
TRBV18	NA	TRBJ2-7	NA	TGTGCCAGCTCACCACCGTCAGGGGTGAACGAGCAGTACTTC	CASSPPSGVNEQYF
TRBV30	NA	TRBJ2-5	many	TGTGCCTGGAGTGTGGGACTTTGGTACCAAGAGACCCAGTACTTC	CAWSVGLWYQETQYF
TRBV12-5	TRBD1	TRBJ2-5	NA	TGTGCTAGTGACAACCTCGGGACAGCTCAAGAGACCCAGTACTTC	CASDNLGTAQETQYF
TRBV9	NA	TRBJ2-1	few	TGTGCCAGCAGCGTAGAGGGCGCGAGCTACAATGAGCAGTTCTTC	CASSVEGASYNEQFF
TRBV28	NA	TRBJ2-7	NA	TGTGCCAGCAGTTTATGCTCGACCGGATGCGAGCAGTACTTC	CASSLCSTGCEQYF
TRBV30	NA	TRBJ1-2	few	TGTGCCTGGACCCGGGACAACCACTATGGCTACACCTTC	CAWTRDNHYGYTF
TRBV2	NA	TRBJ2-7	NA	TGTGCCAGCAGTGAAGTGGCTTTATACGAGCAGTACTTC	CASSEVALYEQYF
TRBV28	NA	TRBJ1-1	NA	TGTGCCAGCAGCCCCGACGGGAGCCGCGGATTCTGGGGGGGTGAAGCTTTCTTT	CASSPDGSRGFWGGEAFF
TRBV25-1	NA	TRBJ2-5	NA	TGTGCCAGCAGTGAAGGCACAGGGAAACAAGAGACCCAGTACTTC	CASSEGTGKQETQYF
TRBV27	NA	TRBJ1-2	NA	TGTGCCAGCAGTATGACCCGCTATGGTGGCTACACCTTC	CASSMTRYGGYTF
TRBV19	NA	TRBJ1-5	NA	TGTGCCAGTAGTACTGGGCAGTTAGACAATCAGCCCCAGCATTTT	CASSTGQLDNQPQHF
TRBV11-2	TRBD1	TRBJ2-5	NA	TGTGCCAGCAGCTTTCAGGGGGACCAAGAGACCCAGTACTTC	CASSFQGDQETQYF
TRBV6-5	NA	TRBJ1-2	NA	TGTGCCAGCAGTCTTGACAGAAACTATGGCTACACCTTC	CASSLDRNYGYTF
TRBV29-1	NA	TRBJ2-5	NA	TGCAGCGTTGAGGGGGGGGCTACTTTGGAGACCCAGTACTTC	CSVEGGATLETQYF
TRBV11-2	TRBD2	TRBJ2-7	NA	TGTGCCAGCAGCTTAGAAGGAGCGGGAGGCCCTTTGTACGAGCAGTACTTC	CASSLEGAGGPLYEQYF
TRBV7-9	NA	TRBJ2-5	once	TGTGCCAGCAGCTTTGCCAGGGGTGAGACCCAGTACTTC	CASSFARGETQYF
TRBV6-5	TRBD2	TRBJ2-5	NA	TGTGCCAGCAGTTACTCAGTGATAGCGGGAGCTGAGACCCAGTACTTC	CASSYSVIAGAETQYF
TRBV28	TRBD2	TRBJ2-3	NA	TGTGCCAGCCTACCGGGACTAGGTGGGCATGCGCAGTATTTT	CASLPGLGGHAQYF
TRBV7-2	TRBD2	TRBJ2-1	NA	TGTGCCAGCAGCTTAGTGGGTCTAGCGGGGAGGGATGAGCAGTTCTTC	CASSLVGLAGRDEQFF
TRBV27	NA	TRBJ2-7	few	TGTGCCAGCAGTTGGGGACTCTCCTACGAGCAGTACTTC	CASSWGLSYEQYF
TRBV6-6	NA	TRBJ2-3	NA	TGTGCCAGCAGTTACCTTCCAGACAGGACAGATACGCAGTATTTT	CASSYLPDRTDTQYF
TRBV5-1	NA	TRBJ1-1	NA	TGCGCCAGCAGCTTGGCCGTTCCCTTACAGGGAACGAACACTGAAGCTTTCTTT	CASSLAVPLQGTNTEAFF
TRBV28	TRBD2	TRBJ2-7	NA	TGTGCCAGCAGCAAAAACCCACAGACTAGCGGGAGGGCCGTAAAATCCTACGAGCAGTACTTC	CASSKNPQTSGRAVKSYEQYF
TRBV6-6	NA	TRBJ2-7	NA	TGTGCCAGCAGTTACGGGCAGGGAGCCTACGAGCAGTACTTC	CASSYGQGAYEQYF
TRBV20-1	TRBD2	TRBJ2-5	NA	TGCAGGGGGACTAGCGAAGAGACCCAGTACTTC	CRGTSEETQYF
TRBV29-1	TRBD2	TRBJ2-1	NA	TGCAGCGTTGCCCCTAGCGGGAGGGCAGGAGAGCAGTTCTTC	CSVAPSGRAGEQFF
TRBV15	TRBD2	TRBJ2-3	NA	TGTGCCACCAGCAGGTTACTAGCGGGAGGCTTCGATACGCAGTATTTT	CATSRLLAGGFDTQYF
TRBV7-9	NA	TRBJ2-7	NA	TGTGCCAGCAGCCCAAGGAGACACGAGCAGTACTTC	CASSPRRHEQYF
TRBV28	TRBD1	TRBJ1-4	NA	TGTGCCAGCAGTTCGCCTGGGACAGGGAATGAAAAACTGTTTTTT	CASSSPGTGNEKLFF
TRBV29-1	NA	TRBJ1-2	few	TGCAGCGCCACCTTTGAGGATGGCTACACCTTC	CSATFEDGYTF
TRBV18	TRBD2	TRBJ2-3	once	TGTGCCAGCTCACCAGGACTAGCGGGGGGCGCAGATACGCAGTATTTT	CASSPGLAGGADTQYF
TRBV5-4	NA	TRBJ2-1	NA	TGTGCCAGCAGCTTCCGAAGGATAACTTCCTCCTACAATGAGCAGTTCTTC	CASSFRRITSSYNEQFF
TRBV7-2	NA	TRBJ2-6	NA	TGTGCCAGCAGCTTAGGAGCGTCGGGGGCTGGGGCCAACGTCCTGACTTTC	CASSLGASGAGANVLTF
TRBV5-4	TRBD1	TRBJ2-1	NA	TGTGCCAGCAGCAAACGACAGGGGGAGGCCTACAATGAGCAGTTCTTC	CASSKRQGEAYNEQFF